This paragraph reports one TCR beta chain. Libraries were prepared by immunoSEQ multiplex PCR; TCRdb keeps only in-frame clonotypes and omits some of them. Here the sample spans under 450,000 clones, 75% to 90% being singletons. These data are taken from a study of blood T cell repertoires in COVID-19. As for the study in general: The analysed material was cDNA or gDNA that came from T cells, B-cell-depleted T cells, or PBMCs.

The recovered donors of Cohort 3 showed two negative PCRs, clearance, or symptom resolution. Germline V gene sequence: CDR1 SGHTA, CDR2 FQGNSA. With 2 bases removed from V and 2 bases from J, the gap between germline ends came to 3 bases. The CDR3 loop spans 12 amino acids. This clonotype was obtained from a woman between 50 and 59 years old who had recovered from COVID-19. The sequenced sample consisted of PBMCs or T cells enriched from blood (not recorded which). The rearrangement uses TRBV7-2 and TRBJ2-5; the D is unclear. The CDR3, as DNA: TGTGCCAGCAGCTTAATACAAGAGACCCAGTACTTC. The encoded protein is CASSLIQETQYF. Full variable domain (outside the CDR3, taken from reference TRBV7-2 and TRBJ2-5): GAGVSQSPSNKVTEKGKDVELRCDPISGHTALYWYRQSLGQGLEFLIYFQGNSAPDKSGLPSDRFSAERTGGSVSTLTIQRTQQEDSAVYLCASSLIQETQYFGPGTRLLVL.